This T cell receptor beta chain was retrieved from a study of blood T cell repertoires in COVID-19. At the level of the study: Sites in the United States, Italy and Spain provided acute and convalescent COVID-19 samples. In each case, the material was cDNA or gDNA derived from T cells, B-cell-depleted T cells, or PBMCs.

Authors' data handling: Amplification of reference gene primers was used by the study to estimate nucleated cell counts. Profiling relied on immunoSEQ multiplex PCR, and the TCRdb table lists in-frame clones only, not all of them. From that table come the V and J calls and clone size; the DNA was used to work out D and trimming. The data contain 90,000 to 120,000 clones, 70% to 90% of them singletons. This CDR3 has 15 residues. V shed 1 base, J shed 2 bases, and the junction held 4 bases outside the gene matches. CDR1 and CDR2 (germline): SGHTA, FQGNSA. What was sequenced was peripheral blood. The sequence derives from a man aged 50-60 years with active or convalescent COVID-19. This chain connects TRBV7-2 to TRBJ1-2; the match to TRBD1 covers 7 bases. Written as DNA, the CDR3 is TGTGCCAGCAGCTTAGTAGAGGGGGCGAACTATGGCTACACCTTC. Its translation: CASSLVEGANYGYTF.